The present T cell receptor beta chain was sequenced within a study of human T cells and chemical hapten exposure. From germline, CDR1 is ENHRY and CDR2 SYGVKD. Trimming removed 5 bases from V and 6 bases from J, with 19 bases in between. This CDR3 contains 16 residues. Stated time point: pre-sensitization, week 0. Treatment in this sample: therapeutic diphenylcyclopropenone sensitization with weekly scalp DPC. A single record per CDR3 protein comes from TCRdb applying MiXCR to the RACE reads. The sample has 40,000 to 50,000 distinct CDR3 sequences; approximately 13% are singletons. The chain links TRBV10-3 to TRBJ1-4, with a possible D match to TRBD1 (6 bases). This receptor was identified in a woman younger than 45 with alopecia areata. Some clones in this sample may be carry-over from other donors' samples. This material consisted of whole blood, taken in connection with sensitization to the hapten diphenylcyclopropenone (DPC). CDR3 nucleotides: TGTGCCATCAGTATGGCAGGGGACCCTTCCCATGAAAAACTGTTTTTT. Its protein is CAISMAGDPSHEKLFF.